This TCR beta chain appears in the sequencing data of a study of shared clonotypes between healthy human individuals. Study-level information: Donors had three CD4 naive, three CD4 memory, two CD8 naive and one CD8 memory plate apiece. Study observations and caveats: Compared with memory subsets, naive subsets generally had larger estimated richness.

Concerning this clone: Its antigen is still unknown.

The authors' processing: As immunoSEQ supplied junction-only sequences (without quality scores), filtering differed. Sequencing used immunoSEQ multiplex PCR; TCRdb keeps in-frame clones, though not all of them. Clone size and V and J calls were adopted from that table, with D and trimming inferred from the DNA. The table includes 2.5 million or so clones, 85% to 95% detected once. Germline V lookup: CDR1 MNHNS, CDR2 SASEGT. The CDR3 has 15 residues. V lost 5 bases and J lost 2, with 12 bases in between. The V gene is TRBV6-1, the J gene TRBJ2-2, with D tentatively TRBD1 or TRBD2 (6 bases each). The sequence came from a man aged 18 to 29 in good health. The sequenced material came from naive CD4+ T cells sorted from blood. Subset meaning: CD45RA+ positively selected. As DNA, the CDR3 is TGTGCCAGCAGTCCGACAGGACTAAACACCGGGGAGCTGTTTTTT. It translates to CASSPTGLNTGELFF.